This T cell receptor beta chain was identified during a study of T cells after yellow fever vaccination. At the level of the study: Fractions containing few cells were prepared with SMART-Seq v4 Ultra Low Input.

This clonotype was counted many times. MiXCR, run by TCRdb on the 5' RACE reads, gives a single entry per CDR3 protein. This table holds roughly 32,000 distinct CDR3 sequences, nearly 4.5% found once. CDR3 size: 17 residues. CDR1 is LGHNA, CDR2 YSLEER, per germline. Unmatched junction bases numbered 4, after V lost 0 bases and J lost 6 bases. The TCR sequence derives from a man aged 25-45 years who received the YFV17D yellow fever vaccine. Sample: CD8+ T cells sorted from PBMCs, taken 5 days after the yellow fever booster vaccination. This chain uses TRBV4-3 with TRBJ2-2; TRBD2 matches at 13 bases. The CDR3 loop is CASSQDVTSGRAGELFF. CDR3 in DNA: TGCGCCAGCAGCCAAGATGTAACTAGCGGGAGGGCCGGGGAGCTGTTTTTT.